These 2 T cell receptor beta chains were sequenced from one sample in a study of blood T cell repertoires in COVID-19. Sequencing used immunoSEQ multiplex PCR; TCRdb keeps in-frame clones, though not all of them. The sample holds some 100,000 clones, 85% to 90% seen once. The material sequenced was peripheral blood. These TCRs come from a human donor with active COVID-19. The donor label of this sample is uncertain.

The chain combines TRBV6-2 or TRBV6-3 with TRBJ2-3; TRBD2 agrees at 10 bases. Germline loops: CDR1 MNHEY, CDR2 SVGEGT. The ends lost 5 bases at V and 4 bases at J; junction bases unmatched: 9. The CDR3 is 16 amino acids. In DNA form, the CDR3 reads TGTGCCAGCAGTAAACGCGGACTAGCGGTTTCAGATACGCAGTATTTT. Protein sequence: CASSKRGLAVSDTQYF.

In this sample, this clone turned up once. The CDR3 DNA sequence: TGTGCCATCAGTGAATCGGTGTCCTCCTACGAGCAGTACTTC. Its translation is CAISESVSSYEQYF. The chain employs TRBV10-3 and TRBJ2-7; D is undetermined. The germline gives CDR1 ENHRY, CDR2 SYGVKD. V lost 3 bases and J lost 0, with 9 bases in between. This CDR3 is built from 14 residues.